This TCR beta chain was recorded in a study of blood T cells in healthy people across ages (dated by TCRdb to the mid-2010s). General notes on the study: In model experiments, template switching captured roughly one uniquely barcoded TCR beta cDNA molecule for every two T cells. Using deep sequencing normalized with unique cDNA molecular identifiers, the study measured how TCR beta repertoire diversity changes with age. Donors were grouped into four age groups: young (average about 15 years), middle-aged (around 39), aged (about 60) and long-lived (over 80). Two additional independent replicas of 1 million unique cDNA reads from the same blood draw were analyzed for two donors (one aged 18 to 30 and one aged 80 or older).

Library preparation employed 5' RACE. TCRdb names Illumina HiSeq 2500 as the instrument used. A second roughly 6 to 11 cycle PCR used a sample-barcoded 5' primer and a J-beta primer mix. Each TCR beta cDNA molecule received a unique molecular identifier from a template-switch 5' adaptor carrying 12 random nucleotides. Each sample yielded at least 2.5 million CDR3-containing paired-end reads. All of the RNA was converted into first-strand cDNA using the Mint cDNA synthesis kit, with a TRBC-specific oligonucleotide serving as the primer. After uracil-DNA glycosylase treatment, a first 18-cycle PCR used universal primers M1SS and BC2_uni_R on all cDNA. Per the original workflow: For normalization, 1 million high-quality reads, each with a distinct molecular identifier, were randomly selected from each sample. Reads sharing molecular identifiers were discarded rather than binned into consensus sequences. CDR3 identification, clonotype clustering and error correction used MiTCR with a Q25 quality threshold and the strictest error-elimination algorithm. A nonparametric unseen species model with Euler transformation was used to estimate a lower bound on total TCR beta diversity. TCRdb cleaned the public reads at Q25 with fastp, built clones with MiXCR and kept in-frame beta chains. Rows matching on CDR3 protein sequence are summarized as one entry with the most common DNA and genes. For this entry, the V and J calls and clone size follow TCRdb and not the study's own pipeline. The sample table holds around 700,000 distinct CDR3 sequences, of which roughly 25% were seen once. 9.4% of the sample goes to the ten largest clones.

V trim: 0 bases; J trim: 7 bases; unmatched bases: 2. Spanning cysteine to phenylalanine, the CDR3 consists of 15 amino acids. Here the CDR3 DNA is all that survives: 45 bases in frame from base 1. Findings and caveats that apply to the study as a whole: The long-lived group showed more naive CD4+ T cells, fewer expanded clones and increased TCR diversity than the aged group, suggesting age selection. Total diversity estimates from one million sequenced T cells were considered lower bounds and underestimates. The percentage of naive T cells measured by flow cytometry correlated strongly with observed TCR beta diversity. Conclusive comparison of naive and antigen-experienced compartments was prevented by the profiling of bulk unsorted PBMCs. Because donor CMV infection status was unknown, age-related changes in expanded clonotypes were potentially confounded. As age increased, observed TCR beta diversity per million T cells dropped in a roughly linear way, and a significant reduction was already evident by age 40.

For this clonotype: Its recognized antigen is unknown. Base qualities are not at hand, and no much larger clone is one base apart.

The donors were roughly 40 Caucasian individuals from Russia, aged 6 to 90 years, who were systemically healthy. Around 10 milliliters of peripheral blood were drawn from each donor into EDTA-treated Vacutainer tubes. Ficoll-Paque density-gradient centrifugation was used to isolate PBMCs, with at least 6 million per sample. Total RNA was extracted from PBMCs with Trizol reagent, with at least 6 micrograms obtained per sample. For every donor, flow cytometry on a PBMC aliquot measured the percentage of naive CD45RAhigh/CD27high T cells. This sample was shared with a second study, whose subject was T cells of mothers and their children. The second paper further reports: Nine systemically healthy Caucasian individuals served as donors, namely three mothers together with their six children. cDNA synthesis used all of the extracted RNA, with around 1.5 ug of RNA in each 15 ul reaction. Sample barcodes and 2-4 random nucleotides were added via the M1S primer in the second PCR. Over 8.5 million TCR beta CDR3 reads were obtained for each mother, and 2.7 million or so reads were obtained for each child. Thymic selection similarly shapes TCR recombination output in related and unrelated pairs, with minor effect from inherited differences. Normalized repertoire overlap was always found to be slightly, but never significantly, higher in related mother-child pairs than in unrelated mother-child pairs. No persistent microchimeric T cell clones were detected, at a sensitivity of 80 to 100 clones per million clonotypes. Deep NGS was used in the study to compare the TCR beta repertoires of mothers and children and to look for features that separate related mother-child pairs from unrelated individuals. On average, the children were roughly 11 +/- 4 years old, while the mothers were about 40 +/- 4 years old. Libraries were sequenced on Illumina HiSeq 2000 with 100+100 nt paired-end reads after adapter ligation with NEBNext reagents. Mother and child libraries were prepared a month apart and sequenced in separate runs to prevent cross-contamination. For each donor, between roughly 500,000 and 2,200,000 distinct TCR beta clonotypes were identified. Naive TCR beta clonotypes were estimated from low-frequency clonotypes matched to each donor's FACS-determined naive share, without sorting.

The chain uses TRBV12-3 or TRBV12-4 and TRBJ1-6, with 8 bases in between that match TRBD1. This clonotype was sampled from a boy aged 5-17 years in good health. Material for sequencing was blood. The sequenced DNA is TGTGCCAGCAGTTTAGCGTGGACAGGGAATTCACCCCTCCACTTT. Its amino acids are CASSLAWTGNSPLHF.